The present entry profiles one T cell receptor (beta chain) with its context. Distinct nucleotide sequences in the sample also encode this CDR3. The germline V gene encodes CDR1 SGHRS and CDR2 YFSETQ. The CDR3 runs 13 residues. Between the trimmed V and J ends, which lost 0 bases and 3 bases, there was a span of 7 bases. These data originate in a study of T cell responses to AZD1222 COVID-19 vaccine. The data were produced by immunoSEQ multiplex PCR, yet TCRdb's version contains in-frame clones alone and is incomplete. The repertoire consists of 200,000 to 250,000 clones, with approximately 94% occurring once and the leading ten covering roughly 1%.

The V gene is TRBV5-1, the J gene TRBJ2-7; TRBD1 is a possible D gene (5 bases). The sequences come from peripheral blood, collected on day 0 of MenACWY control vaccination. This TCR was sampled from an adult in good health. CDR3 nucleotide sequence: TGCGCCAGCAGCTTGGGCAGGGACTACGAGCAGTACTTC. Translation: CASSLGRDYEQYF.